A single sample is the source of the 16 T cell receptor beta chains below, sequenced in a study of T cell changes during pregnancy in multiple sclerosis. Profiled with immunoSEQ multiplex PCR; TCRdb holds only in-frame clones, not every one. The sample lists about 100,000 clones; around 90% were seen once. Here the sequenced sample was peripheral blood, taken in the second trimester of pregnancy. These TCRs come from a female donor with multiple sclerosis, enrolled in a pregnancy study.

In this sample, this clone turned up a few times. V usage is TRBV19 and J usage is TRBJ1-1; D is uncertain. V lost 5 bases, J lost 7 bases, and 11 bases lay in between. The CDR3 consists of 12 residues. Germline V gives CDR1 LNHDA, CDR2 SQIVND (reference sequence). The CDR3 sequence is CASSRGVNEAFF. CDR3 nucleotides: TGTGCCAGTAGTCGGGGAGTTAATGAAGCTTTCTTT.

This chain connects TRBV4-1 to TRBJ2-3; 13 positions match TRBD2. Per germline, CDR1 MGHRA and CDR2 YSYEKL. V shed 6 bases, J shed 2 bases, and the junction held 8 bases outside the gene matches. The CDR3 loop spans 17 amino acids. The CDR3 DNA is TGCGCCAGCAGTCCTATCGGACTAGCGGGAGCCACAGATACGCAGTATTTT. This translates into CASSPIGLAGATDTQYF.

The chain couples TRBV6-1 to TRBJ2-3; 8 nucleotides match TRBD1. J was trimmed by 0 bases and V by 8 bases; bases with no gene match: 7. The CDR3 extends over 15 amino acids. In germline, CDR1 is MNHNS, CDR2 SASEGT. The DNA for the CDR3 is TGTGCCAGCTCTCAAGACAGGGGTAGCACAGATACGCAGTATTTT. This gives the protein CASSQDRGSTDTQYF.

V gene TRBV5-1 combines with J gene TRBJ1-2, with 7 bases identical to TRBD1. The CDR3 has 12 residues. Losses at the gene ends were 4 bases for V and 7 bases for J; bases not matched to a gene: 4. The V gene's germline CDR1 is SGHRS and CDR2 YFSETQ. The CDR3 DNA reads TGCGCCAGCAGCCCGAACAGGGGTGGCTACACCTTC. Its protein product is CASSPNRGGYTF.

V is TRBV5-1 and J is TRBJ2-2; D unclear. The V end was cut by 4 bases, the J end by 2 bases, with 3 bases between. Germline V gene lookup returns CDR1 SGHRS and CDR2 YFSETQ. CDR3 size: 12 residues. In nucleotides, the CDR3 is TGCGCCAGCAGCCTTAACACCGGGGAGCTGTTTTTT. Amino acids: CASSLNTGELFF.

V and J are TRBV11-2 and TRBJ2-3; TRBD2 agrees at 8 bases. The CDR3 contains 15 residues. The J segment lost 6 bases and the V segment lost 4 bases, leaving 9 bases of the junction unmatched. Germline-derived CDR1 and CDR2 are SGHAT and FQNNGV. The CDR3 here is CASSSRGAGGDTQYF. The CDR3 coding sequence is TGTGCCAGCAGCTCCCGAGGGGCGGGAGGCGATACGCAGTATTTT.

This chain links TRBV19 with TRBJ1-5; D uncertain. The CDR3 spans 17 residues. Trimming removed 1 base at V and 2 bases at J, with 15 bases between. Germline V lookup: CDR1 LNHDA, CDR2 SQIVND (reference sequence). For the CDR3, the DNA is TGTGCCAGTAGTATAGGAGGTGGGAGGGTTGGCAATCAGCCCCAGCATTTT. Translating it yields CASSIGGGRVGNQPQHF. The full variable domain, its missing parts supplied by reference TRBV19 and TRBJ1-5, is DGGITQSPKYLFRKEGQNVTLSCEQNLNHDAMYWYRQDPGQGLRLIYYSQIVNDFQKGDIAEGYSVSREKKESFPLTVTSAQKNPTAFYLCASSIGGGRVGNQPQHFGDGTRLSIL.

This rearrangement joins TRBV7-9 to TRBJ2-7, with 11 bases that match TRBD2. Germline CDR1 and CDR2: SEHNR and FQNEAQ (reference sequence). J gave up 3 bases and V 4 bases, and 5 bases lay outside the gene matches. The CDR3 loop spans 15 amino acids. The CDR3 loop reads CASSSYTSGSYEQYF. CDR3 DNA sequence: TGTGCCAGCAGCTCGTATACTAGCGGGAGCTACGAGCAGTACTTC.

The V gene is TRBV28, the J gene TRBJ2-1; D is uncertain. Trimming left V 4 bases short and J 3 bases short, with 7 bases between. The V gene's germline CDR1 is MDHEN and CDR2 SYDVKM. This CDR3 contains 13 residues. As DNA, the CDR3 is TGTGCCAGCAGTTCCCCCCTCTACAATGAGCAGTTCTTC. It specifies CASSSPLYNEQFF. The whole variable domain, remainder taken from reference TRBV28 and TRBJ2-1, is DVKVTQSSRYLVKRTGEKVFLECVQDMDHENMFWYRQDPGLGLRLIYFSYDVKMKEKGDIPEGYSVSREKKERFSLILESASTNQTSMYLCASSSPLYNEQFFGPGTRLTVL.

The gene calls are TRBV2 and TRBJ1-3, with 9 bases aligning to TRBD1. CDR1 and CDR2 from the germline V gene are SNHLY and FYNNEI. The CDR3 spans 16 residues. With V trimmed by 8 bases and J by 0 bases, 8 bases remained unmatched. The CDR3: CASSRDRVPSGNTIYF. The CDR3 DNA sequence: TGTGCCAGCTCCCGGGACAGGGTCCCCTCTGGAAACACCATATATTTT.

The chain is built from TRBV5-1 and TRBJ2-2, with 14 bases lining up with TRBD2. Germline CDR1 SGHRS, CDR2 YFSETQ. The CDR3 is 18 amino acids. With 4 bases clipped from V and 6 bases from J, the junction kept 11 bases outside the gene matches. CDR3 coding DNA: TGCGCCAGCAGCAGCCGACCGGGACTAGCGGGAGCGGCCGGGGAGCTGTTTTTT. It is translated as CASSSRPGLAGAAGELFF.

The sample holds one count of this clone. This sequence joins TRBV9 and TRBJ2-3, with a possible D match to TRBD2 (6 bases). CDR3 size: 15 residues. Germline V gives CDR1 SGDLS, CDR2 YYNGEE. V was shortened by 1 base and J by 5 bases, with 14 bases between the two germline ends. CDR3 sequence: CASSVIGRAGDTQYF. In DNA, the CDR3 is TGTGCCAGCAGCGTAATAGGAAGAGCGGGAGATACGCAGTATTTT.

This rearrangement joins TRBV5-1 to TRBJ1-1; D may be TRBD1 (6 bases). CDR3 length: 15 amino acids. Trimming removed 9 bases at V and 0 bases at J, with 18 bases between. Germline V gene sequence: CDR1 SGHRS, CDR2 YFSETQ. CDR3 nucleotides: TGCGCCACCCACCGTGGGGACAATATGAACACTGAAGCTTTCTTT. Translated, it gives CATHRGDNMNTEAFF.

The chain links TRBV5-5 to TRBJ1-6; no firm D call. Trimming took 0 bases from V and 5 from J, leaving 9 bases between them. The germline CDR1 and CDR2 sequences are SGHKS and YYEKEE (reference sequence). The CDR3 has 15 amino acids. This CDR3 is CASSLGPGDNSPLHF. DNA for the CDR3: TGTGCCAGCAGCTTGGGGCCCGGAGATAATTCACCCCTCCACTTT.

The V and J genes are TRBV11-2 and TRBJ2-5, with 7 nucleotides matching TRBD1. CDR3 length: 15 residues. Per the germline V gene, CDR1 is SGHAT and CDR2 is FQNNGV. V trimming: 1 base; J trimming: 4 bases; junction bases outside the gene matches: 6. In DNA form, the CDR3 reads TGTGCCAGCAGCTTAGGGTCACAGGGGACAGAGACCCAGTACTTC. Its translation is CASSLGSQGTETQYF.

This clone has just one count. V gene TRBV7-3 combines with J gene TRBJ2-3, with 11 bases matching TRBD2. Germline V lookup: CDR1 SGHTA, CDR2 FQGTGA. CDR3 length equals 15 residues. V lost 2 bases to trimming and J lost 6 bases; unmatched junction nucleotides: 4. In DNA form, the CDR3 reads TGTGCCAGCAGCTTAGGGGTAGCGGGGGGGGATACGCAGTATTTT. This codes for CASSLGVAGGDTQYF.